The rows below give T cell receptor beta chains drawn from one sample of a study of Ad26.COV2.S vaccination and SARS-CoV-2 variants. TCRdb's table, derived via immunoSEQ multiplex PCR, lists solely in-frame clones and lacks some. This sample has hundreds of thousands of clones, with about 89% found just once. The specimen was peripheral blood, collected in a trial of Ad26.COV2.S vaccine versus placebo. Receptors originate from a person between 18 and 65 years old who received the Ad26.COV2.S COVID-19 vaccine or a placebo. CDR3s include the opening cysteine and the closing phenylalanine or tryptophan. Fields, in order: clone size, V gene, J gene, D gene, CDR3 DNA, CDR3 protein. The D gene is left open where the match is weak. Size values are once, few and many counts, or a class for expanded clones, and some rows have none.

size: .
V: TRBV6-2/TRBV6-3
J: TRBJ2-7
D: TRBD1
DNA: TGTGCCGGCAGTAATCCTCTGGGACAGGGGGCGATGCAGTACTTC
CDR3: CAGSNPLGQGAMQYF

size: .
V: TRBV5-1
J: TRBJ2-7
D: .
DNA: TGCGCCAGCAGTTCCCAGGGACCCCAGGGCGGCGAGCAGTACTTC
CDR3: CASSSQGPQGGEQYF

size: once
V: TRBV7-2
J: TRBJ2-7
D: .
DNA: TGTGCCAGCAGCTTCGGGGGAGAGATCTCCTACGAGCAGTACTTC
CDR3: CASSFGGEISYEQYF

size: once
V: TRBV3-1/TRBV3-2
J: TRBJ1-1
D: TRBD1
DNA: TGTGCCAGCAGGCGGACAGGGGCCGATCACACTGAAGCTTTCTTT
CDR3: CASRRTGADHTEAFF

size: once
V: TRBV2
J: TRBJ2-6
D: .
DNA: TGTGCCAGCATGGGTCGGAGCGGGTGGAGCTCTGGGGCCAACGTCCTGACTTTC
CDR3: CASMGRSGWSSGANVLTF

size: .
V: TRBV29-1
J: TRBJ2-2
D: .
DNA: TGCAGCGTTACTAGTCCGAACACCGGGGAGCTGTTTTTT
CDR3: CSVTSPNTGELFF

size: .
V: TRBV5-6
J: TRBJ1-4
D: .
DNA: TGTGCCAGCAGCTTCGGGACTAATGAAAAACTGTTTTTT
CDR3: CASSFGTNEKLFF

size: .
V: TRBV6-5
J: TRBJ2-3
D: .
DNA: TGTGCCAGCGGGCGGTTCTCAGATACGCAGTATTTT
CDR3: CASGRFSDTQYF

size: .
V: TRBV7-2
J: TRBJ1-2
D: .
DNA: TGTGCCAGCAGCCCACCGCGAGGGAGGGACTATGGCTACACCTTC
CDR3: CASSPPRGRDYGYTF

size: few
V: TRBV4-2
J: TRBJ2-2
D: .
DNA: TGTGCCAGCAGCCAAGAGGTTGGGGACCTGGGGGAGCTGTTTTTT
CDR3: CASSQEVGDLGELFF

size: once
V: TRBV15
J: TRBJ2-1
D: .
DNA: TGTGCCACCAGCAGGAGACAGAGGGAAGAGCAGTTCTTC
CDR3: CATSRRQREEQFF

size: .
V: TRBV6-5
J: TRBJ1-5
D: .
DNA: TGTGCCAGCAGCTCGACAGCATATAGCAATCAGCCCCAGCATTTT
CDR3: CASSSTAYSNQPQHF

size: .
V: TRBV5-4
J: TRBJ2-7
D: .
DNA: TGTGCCAGCAGCTTCTGGGGTTCCTCCTCCTACGAGCAGTACTTC
CDR3: CASSFWGSSSYEQYF

size: .
V: TRBV29-1
J: TRBJ2-7
D: .
DNA: TGCAGCGTTGAAGATCGACGTACTAACCCCTACGAGCAGTACTTC
CDR3: CSVEDRRTNPYEQYF

size: .
V: TRBV10-2
J: TRBJ1-4
D: .
DNA: TGCGCCAGCAGTGTAGCAGGGCCTCTTAATGAAAAACTGTTTTTT
CDR3: CASSVAGPLNEKLFF

size: .
V: TRBV7-2
J: TRBJ1-3
D: .
DNA: TGTGCCAGCAGGGTCAGGGGCGTCGGAAACACCATATATTTT
CDR3: CASRVRGVGNTIYF

size: .
V: TRBV20-1
J: TRBJ1-4
D: .
DNA: TGCAGTGCTAGTTTGGGGGTGGGGTCCAAAAAACTGTTTTTT
CDR3: CSASLGVGSKKLFF

size: .
V: TRBV6-4
J: TRBJ1-5
D: TRBD1
DNA: TGTGCCAGCAGTGACTCTGGGTTACGCGGGACAGGGGGCGCGGGGCAGCCCCAGCATTTT
CDR3: CASSDSGLRGTGGAGQPQHF

size: .
V: TRBV27
J: TRBJ1-2
D: .
DNA: TGTGCCAGCAGTCCTCTCCGACCCGATAGCTACACCTTC
CDR3: CASSPLRPDSYTF

size: .
V: TRBV5-1
J: TRBJ1-2
D: TRBD1
DNA: TGCGCCAGCAGCTTGCAGCAGGGGGGCTATGGCTACACCTTC
CDR3: CASSLQQGGYGYTF

size: few
V: TRBV4-2
J: TRBJ2-7
D: TRBD1
DNA: TGTGCCAGCAGCTCGCCGGGACAGGACTACGAGCAGTACTTC
CDR3: CASSSPGQDYEQYF

size: .
V: TRBV4-3
J: TRBJ1-2
D: .
DNA: TGCGCCAGCAGCCAGGACGGAATAGAACTCGAAGGCTACACCTTC
CDR3: CASSQDGIELEGYTF

size: .
V: TRBV18
J: TRBJ2-5
D: .
DNA: TGTGCCAGCTCACCGACGCGACAGGAAGAGACCCAGTACTTC
CDR3: CASSPTRQEETQYF

size: .
V: TRBV18
J: TRBJ2-7
D: .
DNA: TGTGCCAGCTCACCGTTCGCCCCCTACGAGCAGTACTTC
CDR3: CASSPFAPYEQYF

size: .
V: TRBV3-1/TRBV3-2
J: TRBJ2-1
D: TRBD2
DNA: TGTGCCAGCAGCCAACTGAGAACTAGCGGGAGGAACAATGAGCAGTTCTTC
CDR3: CASSQLRTSGRNNEQFF

size: .
V: TRBV15
J: TRBJ2-1
D: TRBD2
DNA: TGTGCCACCAGCCCTAGGGCGGGGGCCTACAATGAGCAGTTCTTC
CDR3: CATSPRAGAYNEQFF